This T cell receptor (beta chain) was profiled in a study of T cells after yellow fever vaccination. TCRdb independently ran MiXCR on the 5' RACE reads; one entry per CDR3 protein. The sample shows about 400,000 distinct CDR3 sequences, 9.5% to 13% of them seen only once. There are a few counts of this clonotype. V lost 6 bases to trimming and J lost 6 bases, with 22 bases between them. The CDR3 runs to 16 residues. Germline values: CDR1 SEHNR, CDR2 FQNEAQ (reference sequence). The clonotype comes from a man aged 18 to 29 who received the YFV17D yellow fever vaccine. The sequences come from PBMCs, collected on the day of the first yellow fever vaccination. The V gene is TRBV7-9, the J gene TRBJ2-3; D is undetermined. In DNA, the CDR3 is TGTGCCAGCAGACAGAGCCAAACCCAACCGAGGGATACGCAGTATTTT. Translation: CASRQSQTQPRDTQYF.